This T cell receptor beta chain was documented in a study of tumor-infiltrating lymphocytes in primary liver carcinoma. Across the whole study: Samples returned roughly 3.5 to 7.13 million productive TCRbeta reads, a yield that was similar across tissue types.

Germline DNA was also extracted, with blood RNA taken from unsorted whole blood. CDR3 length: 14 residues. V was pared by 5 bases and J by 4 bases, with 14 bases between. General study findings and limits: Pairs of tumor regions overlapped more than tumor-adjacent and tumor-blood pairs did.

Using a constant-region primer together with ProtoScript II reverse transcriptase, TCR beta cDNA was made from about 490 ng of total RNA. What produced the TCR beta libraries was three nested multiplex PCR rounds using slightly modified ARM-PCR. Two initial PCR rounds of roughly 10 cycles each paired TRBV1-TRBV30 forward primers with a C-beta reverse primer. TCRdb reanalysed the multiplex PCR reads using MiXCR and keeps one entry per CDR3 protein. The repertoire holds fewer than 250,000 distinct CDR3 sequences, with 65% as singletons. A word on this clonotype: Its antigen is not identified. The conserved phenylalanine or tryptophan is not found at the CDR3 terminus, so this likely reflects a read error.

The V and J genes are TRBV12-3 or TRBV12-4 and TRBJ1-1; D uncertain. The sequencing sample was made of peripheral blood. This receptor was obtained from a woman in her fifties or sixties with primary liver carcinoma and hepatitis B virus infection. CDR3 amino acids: CASSIRALTTEAFL. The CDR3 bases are TGTGCCAGCAGTATACGTGCTCTGACCACTGAAGCTTTCCTT.